This T cell receptor (beta chain) was retrieved from a study of beta chain features in type 1 diabetes. Whole-study findings and limits: Fewer junction insertions and more nucleotide deletions appeared in type 1 diabetes patients. Resolution of whether HLA type affects TCRB rearrangement was not achieved here. Comparison showed that naive, central memory and Treg TCRB repertoires appeared more similar among patients than among healthy donors.

This CDR3 is 13 amino acids long. Looked up from germline, CDR1 is SGHDT and CDR2 is YYEEEE. The V gene end was trimmed by 4 bases and the J gene end by 7 bases; junction bases not matched to a gene: 7. Expressed TCRB transcripts were sequenced, since all the RNA that had been isolated was reverse transcribed. Assay: immunoSEQ multiplex PCR; the TCRdb copy retains only in-frame clones and omits some. The sample consists of tens of thousands of clones, roughly three quarters of them appearing once. Concerning this clone itself: Its antigen remains unknown.

This sequence was found in a woman between 40 and 50 years old in good health. This chain joins TRBV5-6 and TRBJ1-2, with 7 positions matching TRBD1. Sample: Tregs from blood. For the CDR3, the DNA is TGTGCCAGCAGCCCTGACAGGGTGCGTGGCTACACCTTC. Translating it yields CASSPDRVRGYTF.